This T cell receptor (beta chain) was found in a study of cytomegalovirus exposure and HLA in healthy donors. The ends were cut back, 3 bases at V and 5 bases at J, with 11 bases in the middle. The CDR3 length is 14 residues. CDR1 is KGHSH, CDR2 LQKENI, per germline. Primers: 60 Vbeta forward and 13 Jbeta reverse. Profiled with immunoSEQ multiplex PCR; TCRdb holds only in-frame clones, not every one. This sample has about 120,000 clones, with about four fifths found just once. This rearrangement joins TRBV18 to TRBJ1-5; no firm D call. The sample taken for sequencing was PBMCs. The sequence was obtained from a female donor in good health and CMV-seropositive. The CDR3 is CASSPADGDQPQHF. CDR3 coding DNA: TGTGCCAGCTCACCCGCGGACGGGGATCAGCCCCAGCATTTT.